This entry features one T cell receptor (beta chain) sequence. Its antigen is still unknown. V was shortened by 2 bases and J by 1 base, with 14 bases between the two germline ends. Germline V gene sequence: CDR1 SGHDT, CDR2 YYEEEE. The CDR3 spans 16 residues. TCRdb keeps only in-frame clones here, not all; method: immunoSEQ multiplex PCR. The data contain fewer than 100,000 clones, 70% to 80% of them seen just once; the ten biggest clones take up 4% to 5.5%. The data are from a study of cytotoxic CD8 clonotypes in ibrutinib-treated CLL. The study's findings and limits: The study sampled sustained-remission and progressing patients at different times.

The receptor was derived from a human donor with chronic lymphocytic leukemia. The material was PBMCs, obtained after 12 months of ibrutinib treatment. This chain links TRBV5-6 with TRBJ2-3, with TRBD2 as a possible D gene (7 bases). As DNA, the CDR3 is TGTGCCAGCAGCTTACTCGGCGGGGGCCGCACAGATACGCAGTATTTT. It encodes CASSLLGGGRTDTQYF.